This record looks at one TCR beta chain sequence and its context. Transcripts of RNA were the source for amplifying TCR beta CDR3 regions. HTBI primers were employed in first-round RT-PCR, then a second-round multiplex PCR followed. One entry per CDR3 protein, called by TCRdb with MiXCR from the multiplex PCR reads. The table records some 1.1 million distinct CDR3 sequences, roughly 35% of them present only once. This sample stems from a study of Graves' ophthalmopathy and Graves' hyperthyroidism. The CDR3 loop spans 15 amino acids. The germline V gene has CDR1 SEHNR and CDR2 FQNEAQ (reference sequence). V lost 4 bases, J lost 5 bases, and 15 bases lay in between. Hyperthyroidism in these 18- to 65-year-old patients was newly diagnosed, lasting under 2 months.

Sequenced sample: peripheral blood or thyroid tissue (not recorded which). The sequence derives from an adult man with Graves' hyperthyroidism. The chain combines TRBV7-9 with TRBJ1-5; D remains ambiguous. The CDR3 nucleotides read TGTGCCAGCAGCTCAGAATTCGGCAAGGATCAGCCCCAGCATTTT. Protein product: CASSSEFGKDQPQHF. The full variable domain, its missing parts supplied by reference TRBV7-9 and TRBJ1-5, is DTGVSQNPRHKITKRGQNVTFRCDPISEHNRLYWYRQTLGQGPEFLTYFQNEAQLEKSRLLSDRFSAERPKGSFSTLEIQRTEQGDSAMYLCASSSEFGKDQPQHFGDGTRLSIL.